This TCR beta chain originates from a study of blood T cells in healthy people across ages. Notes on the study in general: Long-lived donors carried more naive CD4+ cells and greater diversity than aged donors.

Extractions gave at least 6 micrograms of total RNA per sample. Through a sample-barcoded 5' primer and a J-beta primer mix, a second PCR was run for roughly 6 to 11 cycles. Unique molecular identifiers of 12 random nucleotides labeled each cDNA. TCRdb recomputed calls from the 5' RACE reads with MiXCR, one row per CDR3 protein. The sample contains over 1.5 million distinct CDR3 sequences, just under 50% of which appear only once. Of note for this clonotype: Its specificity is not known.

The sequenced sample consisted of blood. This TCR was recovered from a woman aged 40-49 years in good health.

CDR3 region: CASSSLSWSYNEQYF. The CDR3 nucleotides are TGTGCCAGCAGCTCCCTTTCTTGGTCCTACAATGAGCAGTACTTC. The chain has TRBV7-9 and TRBJ2-5; D is ambiguous. V shed 4 bases and J shed 11 bases, with 23 bases lying between them. Germline-derived CDR1 and CDR2 are SEHNR and FQNEAQ (reference sequence). The CDR3 has 15 residues.